Listed here are 11 T cell receptor beta chains from one sample, sequenced in a study of PD-L1 blockade in urothelial cancer. Method: immunoSEQ multiplex PCR; TCRdb's copy keeps in-frame clones and lacks some. In the table there are about 81,000 clones, around four fifths of which are singletons. Sample time point: pretreatment peripheral blood. The sample in question was PBMCs, obtained around atezolizumab (anti-PD-L1) treatment. The origin of the receptors is a man aged 40-49 years with urothelial cancer.

V usage is TRBV7-3 and J usage is TRBJ2-1, with TRBD2 matching 8 bases. Germline CDR1 SGHTA, CDR2 FQGTGA. After removal of 5 bases from V and 9 bases from J, the junction contained 18 bases not matched to a gene. The length of the CDR3 is 17 residues. CDR3 loop: CASSLSGTRGGMSEQFF. For the CDR3, the DNA is TGTGCCAGCAGCCTCTCCGGGACTAGAGGGGGGATGAGTGAGCAGTTCTTC.

The CDR3 DNA reads TGCGCCAGCAGCCAAGATGCGTCACCCGATTATAACTATGGCTACACCTTC. It specifies CASSQDASPDYNYGYTF. The chain links TRBV4-3 to TRBJ1-2; D unclear. The germline V and J ends were trimmed by 0 bases and 1 base, with 15 bases remaining between them. The CDR3 extends over 17 amino acids. Germline values: CDR1 LGHNA, CDR2 YSLEER.

CDR3 DNA sequence: TGTGCCAGCAGTTACTTTGGGGGGAGGATAACTGAAGCTTTCTTT. It yields the protein CASSYFGGRITEAFF. The chain is built from TRBV6-5 and TRBJ1-1; possibly TRBD1 for D (5 bases). CDR3 length: 15 amino acids. The ends were cut back, 1 base at V and 5 bases at J, with 14 bases in the middle. The germline CDR1 and CDR2 sequences are MNHEY and SVGAGI.

The chain uses TRBV7-6 and TRBJ2-2; D is possibly TRBD2 (6 bases). Germline CDR1 and CDR2: SGHVS and FNYEAQ. The CDR3 runs to 16 residues. Trimming pared 5 bases from V and 4 bases from J, leaving 17 bases between. CDR3 loop: CASSPQRESGTGELFF. CDR3 DNA sequence: TGTGCCAGCAGCCCGCAACGGGAGTCTGGCACCGGGGAGCTGTTTTTT.

The chain has TRBV28 and TRBJ2-2, with TRBD1 matching 8 bases. CDR1 MDHEN and CDR2 SYDVKM come from the germline V gene. This CDR3 spans 16 amino acids. Unmatched junction bases numbered 11, after V lost 5 bases and J lost 6 bases. CDR3 in amino acids: CASSPAPGQEAGELFF. The CDR3 coding sequence is TGTGCCAGCAGTCCGGCGCCGGGACAGGAGGCCGGGGAGCTGTTTTTT.

This rearrangement joins TRBV19 to TRBJ2-2, with 14 positions matching TRBD2. There are 18 residues in the CDR3. Trimming took 6 bases from V and 0 from J; bases not matched to a gene: 6. Germline V gives CDR1 LNHDA, CDR2 SQIVND (reference sequence). The CDR3 is CASSKGTSGSANTGELFF. The CDR3 bases are TGTGCCAGTAGCAAGGGGACTAGCGGGAGTGCGAACACCGGGGAGCTGTTTTTT.

This clone appeared once. V is TRBV25-1 and J is TRBJ2-1; 12 nucleotides match TRBD2. J lost 8 bases, V lost 4 bases, and 3 bases had no gene match. Germline CDR1 reads MGHDK; CDR2 reads SYGVNS. This CDR3 region has 14 residues. This CDR3 is CASSGGLAGHEQFF. CDR3 nucleotides: TGTGCCAGCAGTGGTGGACTAGCGGGGCATGAGCAGTTCTTC.

This rearrangement joins TRBV7-9 to TRBJ1-5, with 12 bases identical to TRBD1. The CDR3 is 17 amino acids. Germline lookup yields CDR1 SEHNR and CDR2 FQNEAQ (reference sequence). Losses at the gene ends were 6 bases for V and 6 bases for J; bases not matched to a gene: 12. The CDR3 nucleotides are TGTGCCAGCAGACATACCGGGACAGGGGGCATCTCTCAGCCCCAGCATTTT. This sequence encodes CASRHTGTGGISQPQHF.

This clone was picked up one time. J is TRBJ1-2 and V is TRBV6-1; TRBD1 agrees at 7 bases. The CDR3 covers 13 residues. V lost 5 bases, J lost 4 bases, and 4 bases stayed unmatched. Germline CDR1 and CDR2: MNHNS and SASEGT. CDR3 sequence reads: CASSTGASYGYTF. The DNA for the CDR3 is TGTGCCAGCAGTACAGGGGCCTCCTATGGCTACACCTTC.

The genes are TRBV27 and TRBJ2-1, with 9 bases that match TRBD2. The CDR3 is 16 residues long. V shed 1 base, J shed 4 bases, and the junction held 5 bases outside the gene matches. Germline loops: CDR1 MNHEY, CDR2 SMNVEV (reference sequence). CDR3 protein: CASSLWGGRGYNEQFF. The CDR3 bases are TGTGCCAGCAGTTTATGGGGCGGGAGGGGATACAATGAGCAGTTCTTC.

The J gene is TRBJ1-1, the V gene TRBV4-1; a weak D match, TRBD1 (5 bases). Trimming took off 3 bases at V and 2 bases at J, with 10 bases between the two ends. This CDR3 region has 14 residues. CDR1 MGHRA and CDR2 YSYEKL come from the germline V gene. CDR3 nucleotides: TGCGCCAGCAGCCACAAGGGGCCCAACACTGAAGCTTTCTTT. Its translation is CASSHKGPNTEAFF.